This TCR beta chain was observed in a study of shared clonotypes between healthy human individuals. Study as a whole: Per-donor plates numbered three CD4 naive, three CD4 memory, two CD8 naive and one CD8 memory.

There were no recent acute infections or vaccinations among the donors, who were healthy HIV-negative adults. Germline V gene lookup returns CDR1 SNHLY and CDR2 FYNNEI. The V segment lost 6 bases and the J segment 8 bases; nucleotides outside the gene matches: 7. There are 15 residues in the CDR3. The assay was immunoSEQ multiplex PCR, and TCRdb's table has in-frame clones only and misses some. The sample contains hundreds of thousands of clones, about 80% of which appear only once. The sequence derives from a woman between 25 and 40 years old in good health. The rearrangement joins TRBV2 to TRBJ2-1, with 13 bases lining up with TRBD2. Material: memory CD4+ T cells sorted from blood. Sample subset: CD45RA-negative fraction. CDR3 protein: CASRRTSGSLDEQFF. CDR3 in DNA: TGTGCCAGCAGGCGGACTAGCGGGAGTTTAGATGAGCAGTTCTTC.